The rows below give T cell receptor beta chains drawn from one sample of a study of blood T cell repertoires in COVID-19. Some clones are missing from TCRdb's copy, which holds only in-frame ones; the method was immunoSEQ multiplex PCR. The sample gives a few hundred thousand clones, roughly 87% of which show up once; 1% is in the top ten. Sequencing was carried out using peripheral blood. These receptors were obtained from a man in his forties or fifties with active or convalescent COVID-19. CDR3s include the opening cysteine and the closing phenylalanine or tryptophan. A D gene is named only where the DNA matches it firmly. Clone size is shown for a subset of rows, as once, few, many or a class of expanded clone.

NA	17	TRBD1	TRBV19	TRBJ1-5	TGTGCCAGTAGCCCCGAGACAGGGGTCTTTAGTAATCAGCCCCAGCATTTT	CASSPETGVFSNQPQHF
NA	15	NA	TRBV7-9	TRBJ2-1	TGTGCCAGCAGCTTAGCGTTAGCAGGGTTCAATGAGCAGTTCTTC	CASSLALAGFNEQFF
NA	15	TRBD1	TRBV28	TRBJ1-2	TGTGCCAGCAGTTCCACCGGGACAGGGGCGGTTGGCTACACCTTC	CASSSTGTGAVGYTF
NA	15	NA	TRBV9	TRBJ2-7	TGTGCCAGCAGCGTAGACCAGGACTCATCCTACGAGCAGTACTTC	CASSVDQDSSYEQYF
NA	19	NA	TRBV21-1	TRBJ1-6	TGTGCCAGCAGCAAAAACCCTGACAGGGGGCTTACCCATAATTCACCCCTCCACTTT	CASSKNPDRGLTHNSPLHF
NA	15	TRBD1	TRBV7-6	TRBJ1-2	TGTGCCAGCAGCTTGGGACAGGGAGGGAGCTATGGCTACACCTTC	CASSLGQGGSYGYTF
NA	15	TRBD1	TRBV4-3	TRBJ1-2	TGCGCCAGCAGCGAGGGGACAGGGGGTAACTATGGCTACACCTTC	CASSEGTGGNYGYTF
NA	13	TRBD1	TRBV3-1/TRBV3-2	TRBJ2-7	TGTGCCAGCACCAGACAGGGGGCGATGGAGCAGTACTTC	CASTRQGAMEQYF
NA	13	NA	TRBV7-9	TRBJ1-4	TGTGCCAGCAGCTTAGACAGTGGCCCTCGTACGTTTTTT	CASSLDSGPRTFF
NA	14	NA	TRBV5-1	TRBJ2-1	TGCGCCAGCAGCTCGATGACACGAGACAATGAGCAGTTCTTC	CASSSMTRDNEQFF
NA	18	NA	TRBV27	TRBJ2-5	TGTGCCAGCAGTCCGTATCCCAGAGGGGGGGGGCAAACCTGGACCCAGTACTTC	CASSPYPRGGGQTWTQYF
NA	16	TRBD1	TRBV7-3	TRBJ2-2	TGTGCCAGCAGCTTCCAGGGGGCGGCGAACACCGGGGAGCTGTTTTTT	CASSFQGAANTGELFF
few	13	NA	TRBV2	TRBJ2-3	TGTGCCAGCAGTGAAGCGCAGGAGGGTACGCAGTATTTT	CASSEAQEGTQYF
NA	17	NA	TRBV2	TRBJ2-2	TGTGCCAGCAGTGAAGCGAGCAGGGTGGTTAACACCGGGGAGCTGTTTTTT	CASSEASRVVNTGELFF
NA	12	NA	TRBV7-9	TRBJ1-2	TGTGCCAGCAGTTCCAGACAAAGTGGCTACACCTTC	CASSSRQSGYTF
NA	13	TRBD1	TRBV4-1	TRBJ2-7	TGCGCCAGCAGCTCCGGGACAGCCTACGAGCAGTACTTC	CASSSGTAYEQYF